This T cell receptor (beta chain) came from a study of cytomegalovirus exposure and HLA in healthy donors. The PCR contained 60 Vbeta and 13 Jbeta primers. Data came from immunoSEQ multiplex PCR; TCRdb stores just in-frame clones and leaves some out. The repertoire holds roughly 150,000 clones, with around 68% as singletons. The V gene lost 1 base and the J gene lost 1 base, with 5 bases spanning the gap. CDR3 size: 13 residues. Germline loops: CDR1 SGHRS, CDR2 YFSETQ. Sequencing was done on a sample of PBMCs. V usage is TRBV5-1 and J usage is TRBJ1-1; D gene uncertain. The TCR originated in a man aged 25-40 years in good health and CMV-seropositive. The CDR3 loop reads CASSLQQNTEAFF. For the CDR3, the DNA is TGCGCCAGCAGCTTGCAACAGAACACTGAAGCTTTCTTT.